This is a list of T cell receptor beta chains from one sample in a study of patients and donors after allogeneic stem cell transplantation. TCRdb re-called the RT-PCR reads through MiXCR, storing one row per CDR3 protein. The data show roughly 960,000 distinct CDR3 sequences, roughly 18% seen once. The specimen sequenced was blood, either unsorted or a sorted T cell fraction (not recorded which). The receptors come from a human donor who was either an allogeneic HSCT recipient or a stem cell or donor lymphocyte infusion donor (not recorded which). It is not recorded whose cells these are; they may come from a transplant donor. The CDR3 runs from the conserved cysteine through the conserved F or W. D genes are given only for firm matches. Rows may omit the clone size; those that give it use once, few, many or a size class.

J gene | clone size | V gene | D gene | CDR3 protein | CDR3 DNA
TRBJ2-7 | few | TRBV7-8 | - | CASRSHRGRVGYF | TGTGCCAGCAGGTCCCATAGGGGTCGGGTAGGTTACTTC
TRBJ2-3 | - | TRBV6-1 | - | CASSHRKTTDTQYF | TGTGCCAGCAGCCATAGAAAGACAACAGATACGCAGTATTTT
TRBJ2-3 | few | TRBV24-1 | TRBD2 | CATSDGGTSGYTDTQYF | TGTGCCACCAGTGATGGGGGGACTAGCGGGTACACAGATACGCAGTATTTT
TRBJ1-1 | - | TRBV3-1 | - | CASSRQPMNTEAFF | TGTGCCAGCAGCCGCCAGCCTATGAACACTGAAGCTTTCTTT
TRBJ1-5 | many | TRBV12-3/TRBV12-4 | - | CASSLGASGQPQHF | TGTGCCAGCAGTTTAGGTGCTAGCGGTCAGCCCCAGCATTTT
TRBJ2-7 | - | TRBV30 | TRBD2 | CACTTSGGYYEQYF | TGTGCCTGCACGACTAGCGGGGGTTACTACGAGCAGTACTTC
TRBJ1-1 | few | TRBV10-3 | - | CAISQKGADTEAFF | TGTGCCATCTCCCAAAAAGGGGCGGACACTGAAGCTTTCTTT
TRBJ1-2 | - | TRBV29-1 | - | CSVDAGGMEWNHGYTF | TGCAGCGTTGATGCGGGGGGCATGGAATGGAACCATGGCTACACCTTC
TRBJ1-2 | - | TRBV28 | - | CASSSGTSHGYTF | TGTGCCAGCAGTTCCGGGACGTCTCATGGCTACACCTTC
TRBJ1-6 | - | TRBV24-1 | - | CATSATDVSPLHF | TGTGCCACCAGTGCCACTGATGTATCACCCCTCCACTTT
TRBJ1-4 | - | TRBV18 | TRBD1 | CASSPRTGEGEKLFF | TGTGCCAGCTCACCCCGGACAGGGGAGGGTGAAAAACTGTTTTTT
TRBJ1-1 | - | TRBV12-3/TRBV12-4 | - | CASSSSAEAFF | -
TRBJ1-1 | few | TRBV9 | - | CASSPRDRPSTIMNTEAFF | TGTGCCAGCAGCCCGAGAGATCGGCCTTCGACGATCATGAACACTGAAGCTTTCTTT
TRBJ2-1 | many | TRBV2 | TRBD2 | CASSAPLAGGDNEQFF | TGTGCCAGCAGTGCGCCACTAGCGGGGGGGGACAATGAGCAGTTCTTC
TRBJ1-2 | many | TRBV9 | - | CASSPAGNYGYTF | TGTGCCAGCAGCCCCGCGGGTAACTATGGCTACACCTTC
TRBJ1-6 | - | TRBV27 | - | CASRLSEYSPLHF | TGTGCCAGCAGACTTAGCGAGTATTCACCCCTCCACTTT
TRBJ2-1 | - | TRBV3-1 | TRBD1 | CASSRLGQGNEQFF | TGTGCCAGCAGCCGATTGGGACAGGGGAATGAGCAGTTCTTC
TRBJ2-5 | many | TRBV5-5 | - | CASSFLSKQETQYF | TGTGCCAGCAGCTTCCTGTCAAAGCAAGAGACCCAGTACTTC
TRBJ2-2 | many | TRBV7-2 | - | CASSRQGQNTGELFF | TGTGCCAGCAGCCGTCAGGGGCAGAACACCGGGGAGCTGTTTTTT
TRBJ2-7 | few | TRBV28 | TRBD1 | CASSFGRQGLYEQYF | TGTGCCAGCAGTTTTGGGAGACAGGGCTTGTACGAGCAGTACTTC
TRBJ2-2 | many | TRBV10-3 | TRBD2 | CATTGGKGTGELFF | TGTGCCACGACGGGAGGGAAAGGAACCGGGGAGCTGTTTTTT
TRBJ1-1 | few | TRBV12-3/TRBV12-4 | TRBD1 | CASSLFSGTGALEAFF | TGTGCCAGCAGTTTATTTTCCGGGACAGGAGCCCTTGAAGCTTTCTTT
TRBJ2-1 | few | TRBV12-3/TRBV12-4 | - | CASSLDRGGNEQFF | TGTGCCAGCAGTTTAGACAGGGGAGGAAATGAGCAGTTCTTC
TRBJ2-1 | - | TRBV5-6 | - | CASSLSPADGAYNEQFF | TGTGCCAGCAGCTTGTCCCCAGCGGATGGAGCCTACAATGAGCAGTTCTTC